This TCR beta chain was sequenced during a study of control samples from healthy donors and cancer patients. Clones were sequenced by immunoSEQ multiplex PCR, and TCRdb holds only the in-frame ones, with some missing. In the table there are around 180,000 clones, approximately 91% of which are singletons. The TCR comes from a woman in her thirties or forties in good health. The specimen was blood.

CDR3 coding DNA: TGCGCCAGCAGCCCCACCCCCAATCAGGGCAGACAAGAGACCCAGTACTTC. Translated, it gives CASSPTPNQGRQETQYF. The rearrangement joins TRBV5-1 to TRBJ2-5; weak D call: TRBD1 (5 bases). V was clipped by 4 bases and J by 2 bases, with 21 bases between them. The CDR3 totals 17 residues. Germline CDR1 and CDR2: SGHRS and YFSETQ.